This record looks at one T cell receptor beta chain sequence and its context. Its antigen is unknown. V lost 5 bases and J 3 bases, leaving 11 bases between the germline ends. The CDR3 covers 14 residues. Germline CDR1 and CDR2: SEHNR and FQNEAQ (reference sequence). The source of the sample is a study of T cell responses to AZD1222 COVID-19 vaccine. Study-level background: Second-dose schedules of about 4 or about 12 weeks were combined. Study-level results: Baseline seropositivity characterized only 5 or 6 AZD1222 recipients. Spike-specific TCR breadth rose after two AZD1222 doses, and depth rose as well.

Sequencing used immunoSEQ multiplex PCR; TCRdb keeps in-frame clones, though not all of them. The sample consists of about 140,000 clones, approximately 90% of them appearing once. The TCR was taken from an adult in good health. The genes are TRBV7-9 and TRBJ2-1; maybe TRBD1 (5 bases). Sequences were derived from peripheral blood, sampled on day 0 of AZD1222 vaccination. Here the CDR3 DNA reads TGTGCCAGCAGCCCCAAAGGGGACTACAATGAGCAGTTCTTC. It translates to CASSPKGDYNEQFF.